The sequence of this T cell receptor beta chain was determined in a study of T-cell reconstitution after alpha-beta-depleted transplantation in children. Findings of the study overall: Some patients owed their high day-60 TCRbeta diversity to surviving recipient T cells and thymic progenitors. Expanded graft clones, several hundred of them, were reportedly the source of alpha-beta T cells about two months after transplant. T-cell numbers and diversity one year post-transplant derived largely from freshly generated T cells.

Construction of the TCRbeta library involved unique molecular identifiers. TCRdb re-analysed the PCR reads in MiXCR, keeping a single row per CDR3 protein. The table has about 420,000 distinct CDR3 sequences, 15% to 20% seen once. Germline lookup yields CDR1 ENHRY and CDR2 SYGVKD. This CDR3 region has 14 residues. V lost 4 bases to trimming and J lost 6 bases, with 12 bases between them. As for this clonotype: Its antigen is unidentified.

This chain connects TRBV10-3 to TRBJ2-2; weak D call: TRBD2 (5 bases). Material: PBMCs, mostly from graft donor cells, obtained 360 days after TCRalphabeta/CD19-depleted stem cell transplant. The TCR sequence derives from a boy under two years old who had a stem cell transplant for Wiskott-Aldrich syndrome, so the T cells may come from the graft donor. CDR3: CAISVGASPGELFF. In DNA form, the CDR3 reads TGTGCCATCAGTGTGGGAGCTAGCCCCGGGGAGCTGTTTTTT.